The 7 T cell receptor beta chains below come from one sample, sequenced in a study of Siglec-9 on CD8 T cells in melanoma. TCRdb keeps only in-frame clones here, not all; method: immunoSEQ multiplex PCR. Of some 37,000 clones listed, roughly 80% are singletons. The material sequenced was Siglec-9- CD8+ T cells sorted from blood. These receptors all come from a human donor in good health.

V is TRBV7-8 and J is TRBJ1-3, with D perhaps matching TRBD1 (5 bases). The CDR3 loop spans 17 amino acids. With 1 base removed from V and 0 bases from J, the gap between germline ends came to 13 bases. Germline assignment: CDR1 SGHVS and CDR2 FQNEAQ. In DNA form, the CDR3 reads TGTGCCAGCAGCTTAGTCCCAGGGTCTTACTCTGGAAACACCATATATTTT. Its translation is CASSLVPGSYSGNTIYF.

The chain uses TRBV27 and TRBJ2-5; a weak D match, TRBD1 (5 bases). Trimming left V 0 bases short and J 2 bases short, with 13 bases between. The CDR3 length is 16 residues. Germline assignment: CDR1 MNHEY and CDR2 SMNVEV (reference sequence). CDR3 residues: CASSLSHETGQETQYF. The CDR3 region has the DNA TGTGCCAGCAGTTTATCGCACGAAACAGGACAAGAGACCCAGTACTTC.

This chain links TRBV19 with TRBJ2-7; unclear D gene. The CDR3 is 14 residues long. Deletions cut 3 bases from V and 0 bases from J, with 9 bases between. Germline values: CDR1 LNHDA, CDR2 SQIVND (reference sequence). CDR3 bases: TGTGCCAGTAGTATGTACCCCGGCTCCTACGAGCAGTACTTC. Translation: CASSMYPGSYEQYF.

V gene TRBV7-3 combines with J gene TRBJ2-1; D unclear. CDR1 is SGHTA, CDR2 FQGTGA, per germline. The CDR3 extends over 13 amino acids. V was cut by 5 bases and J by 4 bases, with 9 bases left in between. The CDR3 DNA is TGTGCCAGCAGCGACCCAAGGTACAATGAGCAGTTCTTC. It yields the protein CASSDPRYNEQFF.

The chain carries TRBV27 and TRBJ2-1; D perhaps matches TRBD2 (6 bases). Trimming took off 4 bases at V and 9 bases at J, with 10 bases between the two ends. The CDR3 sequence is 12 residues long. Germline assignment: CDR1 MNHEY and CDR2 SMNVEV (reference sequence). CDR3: CASSYSGGEQFF. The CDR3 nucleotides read TGTGCCAGCAGTTATTCCGGGGGTGAGCAGTTCTTC.

The CDR3 nucleotides read TGTGCCAGCAGCTCCCTGTGGGGGAACACTGAAGCTTTCTTT. Translation gives CASSSLWGNTEAFF. The V call is TRBV5-6, the J call TRBJ1-1; D remains ambiguous. V was shortened by 3 bases and J by 1 base, with 10 bases between the two germline ends. Germline V gives CDR1 SGHDT, CDR2 YYEEEE. The CDR3 is 14 residues long.

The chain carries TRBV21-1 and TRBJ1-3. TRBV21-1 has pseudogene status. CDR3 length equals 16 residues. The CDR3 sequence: CASSKALPWTGNTIYF. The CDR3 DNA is TGTGCCAGCAGCAAAGCGCTCCCCTGGACTGGAAACACCATATATTTT.